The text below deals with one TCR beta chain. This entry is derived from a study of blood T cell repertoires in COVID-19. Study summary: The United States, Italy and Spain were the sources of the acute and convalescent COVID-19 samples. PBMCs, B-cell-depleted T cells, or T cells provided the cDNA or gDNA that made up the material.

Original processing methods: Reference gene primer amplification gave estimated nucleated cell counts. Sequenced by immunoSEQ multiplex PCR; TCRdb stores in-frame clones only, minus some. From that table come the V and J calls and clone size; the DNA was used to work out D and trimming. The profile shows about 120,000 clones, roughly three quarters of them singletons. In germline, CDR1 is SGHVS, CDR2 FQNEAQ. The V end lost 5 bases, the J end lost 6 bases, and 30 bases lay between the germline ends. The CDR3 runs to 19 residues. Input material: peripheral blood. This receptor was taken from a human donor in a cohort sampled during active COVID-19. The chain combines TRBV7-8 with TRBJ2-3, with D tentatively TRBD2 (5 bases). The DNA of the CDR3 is TGTGCCAGCAGCCTCTTAGAGGTCCCGCTAGTCCCGGGGTGGGATACGCAGTATTTT. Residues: CASSLLEVPLVPGWDTQYF.